The clone carrying this T cell receptor beta chain is a singleton in its sample. This entry comes from a study of T cell changes during pregnancy in multiple sclerosis. Profiling relied on immunoSEQ multiplex PCR, and the TCRdb table lists in-frame clones only, not all of them. The table records tens of thousands of clones, 80% to 95% of them present only once. The germline V gene encodes CDR1 KGHSH and CDR2 LQKENI. V was shortened by 2 bases and J by 2 bases, with 7 bases between the two germline ends. The CDR3 has 13 residues. J is TRBJ2-7 and V is TRBV18; D uncertain. The sample in question was peripheral blood, obtained in the third trimester of pregnancy. The origin of this receptor is a female donor in good health, enrolled as a control in a pregnancy study. The CDR3 sequence: CASSPWQAYEQYF. CDR3 in DNA: TGTGCCAGCTCACCATGGCAGGCCTACGAGCAGTACTTC.